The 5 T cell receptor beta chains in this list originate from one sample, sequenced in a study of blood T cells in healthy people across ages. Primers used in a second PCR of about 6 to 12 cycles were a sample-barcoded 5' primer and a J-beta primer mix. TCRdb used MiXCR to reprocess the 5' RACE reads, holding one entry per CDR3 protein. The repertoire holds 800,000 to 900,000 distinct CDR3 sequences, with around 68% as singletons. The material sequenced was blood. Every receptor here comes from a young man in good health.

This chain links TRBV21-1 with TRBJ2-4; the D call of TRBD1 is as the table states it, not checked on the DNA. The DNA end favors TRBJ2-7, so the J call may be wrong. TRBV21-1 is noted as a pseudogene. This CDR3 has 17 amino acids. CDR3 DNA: TGTGCCAGCAGCAAAGGCCCCACCGGGACAGGGTACTACGAGCAGTACTTC. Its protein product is CASSKGPTGTGYYEQYF.

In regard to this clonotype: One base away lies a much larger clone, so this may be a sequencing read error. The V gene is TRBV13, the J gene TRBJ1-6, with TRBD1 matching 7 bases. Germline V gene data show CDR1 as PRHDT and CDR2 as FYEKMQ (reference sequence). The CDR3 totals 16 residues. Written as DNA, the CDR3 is TGTGTCAGCAGCCGCCAACAGGGGAGCTATAATTCACCCCTCCACTTT. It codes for CVSSRQQGSYNSPLHF. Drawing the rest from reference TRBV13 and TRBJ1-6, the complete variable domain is AAGVIQSPRHLIKEKRETATLKCYPIPRHDTVYWYQQGPGQDPQFLISFYEKMQSDKGSIPDRFSAQQFSDYHSELNMSSLELGDSALYFCVSSRQQGSYNSPLHFGNGTRLTVT.

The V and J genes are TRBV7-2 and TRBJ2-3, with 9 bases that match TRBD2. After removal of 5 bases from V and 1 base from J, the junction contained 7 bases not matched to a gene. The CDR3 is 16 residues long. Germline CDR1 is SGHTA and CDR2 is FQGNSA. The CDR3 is CASSLKAGGGTDTQYF. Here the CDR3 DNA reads TGTGCCAGCAGCCTCAAAGCGGGGGGCGGCACAGATACGCAGTATTTT.

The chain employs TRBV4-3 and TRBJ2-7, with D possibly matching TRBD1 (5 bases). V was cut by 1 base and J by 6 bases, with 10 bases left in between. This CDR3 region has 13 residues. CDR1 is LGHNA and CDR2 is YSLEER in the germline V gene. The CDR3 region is CASSQAVGREQYF. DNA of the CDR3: TGCGCCAGCAGCCAAGCTGTGGGGCGCGAGCAGTACTTC.

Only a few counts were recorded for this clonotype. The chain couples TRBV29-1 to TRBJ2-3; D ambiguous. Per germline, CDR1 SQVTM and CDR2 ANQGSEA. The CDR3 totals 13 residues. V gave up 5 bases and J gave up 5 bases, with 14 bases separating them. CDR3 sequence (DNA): TGCAGCGTTATGACTCAACCGGGAGATACGCAGTATTTT. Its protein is CSVMTQPGDTQYF.